The next 24 T cell receptor beta chains were all read from a single sample in a study of molecular identifiers for immune sequencing clone quantification. TCRdb reanalysed the PCR reads using MiXCR and keeps one entry per CDR3 protein. Counted here are about 510,000 distinct CDR3 sequences, around 25% occurring once; the ten biggest clones make up around 0.76%. The sample consisted of naive CD8+ T cells from blood, with Jurkat cell RNA spiked in. Subset here: FACS-sorted CD8+CD4-CCR7+CD45RA+ naive T cells. The receptor source for this set is a human donor in good health. Some libraries in this study had Jurkat cell RNA spiked in.

On this clonotype: A much larger clone differs from this one at a single base, so this may be a read error. The V call is TRBV29-1, the J call TRBJ1-2, with TRBD1 matching 7 bases. CDR1 is SQVTM and CDR2 is ANQGSEA in the germline V gene. The CDR3 is 18 residues long. CDR3 bases: TGCAGCGCTGAACTTCTGACAGGGAAAACCGCCCTCAACTATGGCTACACCTTC. Protein sequence: CSAELLTGKTALNYGYTF.

The rearrangement links TRBV3-1 to TRBJ2-3; TRBD2 might be the D (6 bases). The germline V and J ends were trimmed by 4 bases and 8 bases, with 13 bases remaining between them. Germline V CDR1 and CDR2: LGHDT, YNNKEL (reference sequence). CDR3 length: 13 residues. Here the CDR3 DNA reads TGTGCCAGCAGCCCCGGGACTGAGGGTACGCAGTATTTT. Amino acid sequence: CASSPGTEGTQYF.

Turning to this clonotype: A read error may account for a junction end that differs from germline. The J gene is TRBJ1-5, the V gene TRBV19; tentative D call: TRBD1 (6 bases). The V gene's germline CDR1 is LNHDA and CDR2 SQIVND (reference sequence). This CDR3 is 15 amino acids long. CDR3: CASSSDRYSDQPQHF. The CDR3 nucleotides read TGTGCCAGTAGTTCCGACAGGTATAGCGATCAGCCCCAGCATTTT.

There are a few counts of this clonotype. The rearrangement joins TRBV7-8 to TRBJ2-1; 11 nucleotides match TRBD2. The length of the CDR3 is 17 residues. The germline CDR1 and CDR2 sequences are SGHVS and FQNEAQ. V shed 2 bases, J shed 3 bases, and the junction held 6 bases outside the gene matches. Written as DNA, the CDR3 is TGTGCCAGCAGCTTAATCCTAGCGGGGGGCGGCTACAATGAGCAGTTCTTC. This translates into CASSLILAGGGYNEQFF. Looking up the rest from reference TRBV7-8 and TRBJ2-1 gives the full variable domain: GAGVSQSPRYKVAKRGQDVALRCDPISGHVSLFWYQQALGQGPEFLTYFQNEAQLDKSGLPSDRFFAERPEGSVSTLKIQRTQQEDSAVYLCASSLILAGGGYNEQFFGPGTRLTVL.

The chain is built from TRBV27 and TRBJ2-1; TRBD2 matches 10 bases. After removal of 3 bases from V and 6 bases from J, the junction contained 17 bases not matched to a gene. CDR3 length: 19 residues. Looked up from germline, CDR1 is MNHEY and CDR2 is SMNVEV (reference sequence). The CDR3 DNA sequence: TGTGCCAGCAGTTTTCTCAAAAGAAAGCGGGGGGGTTTCTCCAATGAGCAGTTCTTC. Protein product: CASSFLKRKRGGFSNEQFF.

This clonotype was picked up many times. The chain carries TRBV7-9 and TRBJ1-1; D may be TRBD1 (6 bases). V gave up 1 base and J gave up 1 base, with 10 bases separating them. The CDR3 covers 15 residues. Germline V gene lookup returns CDR1 SEHNR and CDR2 FQNEAQ (reference sequence). CDR3: CASSLGGGQNTEAFF. The CDR3, as DNA: TGTGCCAGCAGCTTAGGTGGGGGACAGAACACTGAAGCTTTCTTT.

The table lists this clonotype with a few counts. Here the CDR3 DNA reads TGTGCCAGCAGCTCGGACAGCTCAAACACCGGGGAGCTGTTTTTT. Translated, it gives CASSSDSSNTGELFF. The chain combines TRBV7-2 with TRBJ2-2; TRBD1 might be the D (6 bases). V was shortened by 4 bases and J by 2 bases, with 11 bases between the two germline ends. Germline V gene lookup returns CDR1 SGHTA and CDR2 FQGNSA. CDR3 length equals 15 residues. Combining the CDR3 with reference TRBV7-2 and TRBJ2-2 gives the whole variable domain GAGVSQSPSNKVTEKGKDVELRCDPISGHTALYWYRQSLGQGLEFLIYFQGNSAPDKSGLPSDRFSAERTGGSVSTLTIQRTQQEDSAVYLCASSSDSSNTGELFFGEGSRLTVL.

The CDR3 is CASSLAQGAVDGELFF. The CDR3, as DNA: TGTGCCAGCAGTTTAGCACAGGGGGCAGTCGACGGGGAGCTGTTTTTT. The rearrangement links TRBV27 to TRBJ2-2; 9 positions match TRBD1. The trim removed 2 bases at V and 7 bases at J, leaving 8 bases unmatched. Germline V gives CDR1 MNHEY, CDR2 SMNVEV (reference sequence). This CDR3 is built from 16 residues.

This clonotype has only one observation. This clone may be a read error of a much larger clone one base away. The chain employs TRBV6-5 and TRBJ2-7, with D perhaps TRBD1 or TRBD2 (5 bases each). The CDR3 covers 13 residues. CDR1 MNHEY and CDR2 SVGAGI come from the germline V gene. CDR3 protein: CASSYSDPMGEHF. For the CDR3, the DNA is TGTGCCAGCAGTTACTCGGATCCGATGGGGGAGCACTTC.

This clonotype was recorded many times. The chain employs TRBV28 and TRBJ1-1, with D perhaps TRBD1 (6 bases). Germline CDR1 MDHEN, CDR2 SYDVKM. The V gene lost 2 bases and the J gene lost 0 bases, with 7 bases spanning the gap. This CDR3 has 14 amino acids. CDR3 protein: CASSLRGMNTEAFF. Written as DNA, the CDR3 is TGTGCCAGCAGTTTAAGGGGGATGAACACTGAAGCTTTCTTT.

In the case of this clonotype: Since a much larger clone is just one base distant, this may be a read error. Lacking the conserved final phenylalanine or tryptophan, this CDR3 likely reflects a read error. This chain joins TRBV5-1 and TRBJ2-3; a weak D match, TRBD2 (5 bases). This CDR3 spans 16 amino acids. The V gene's germline CDR1 is SGHRS and CDR2 YFSETQ. Between the trimmed V and J ends, which lost 0 bases and 2 bases, there was a span of 13 bases. DNA of the CDR3: TGCGCCAGCAGCTTGGATGAGAGGGAAACCACAGATACGCAGTATCTT. Translated: CASSLDERETTDTQYL.

The chain links TRBV6-2 or TRBV6-3 to TRBJ1-1; unclear D gene. This CDR3 is 14 amino acids long. Trimming shortened V by 2 bases and J by 2 bases, and 9 bases separated the two germline ends. The germline V gene encodes CDR1 MNHEY and CDR2 SVGEGT. The CDR3 DNA reads TGTGCCAGCAGTTACGCGGGGATCAACACTGAAGCTTTCTTT. Its translation is CASSYAGINTEAFF.

The sample holds a few counts of this clonotype. Here the CDR3 DNA reads TGTGCCACCAGTGAGGGACAGGGTGCCCTGATCACAGATACGCAGTATTTT. Translation: CATSEGQGALITDTQYF. The genes are TRBV24-1 and TRBJ2-3, with 9 bases that match TRBD1. The CDR3 has 17 residues. Trimming at V came to 4 bases and at J to 2 bases, leaving 9 bases not matched to a gene. Germline lookup yields CDR1 KGHDR and CDR2 SFDVKD.

On this clonotype itself: A much larger clone lies one base from this, so it may be a read error. No DNA is shown, since the ends of the CDR3 on it are uncertain; the CDR3 is the one TCRdb lists. The chain uses TRBV13 and TRBJ2-3. The CDR3 has 12 residues if both end residues are counted. CDR1 and CDR2 (germline): PRHDT, FYEKMQ (reference sequence). The CDR3 reads CTSMFFGDTQYF.

Only a few counts were recorded for this clonotype. This chain links TRBV19 with TRBJ2-1, with a tentative D call TRBD2 (6 bases). The CDR3 runs to 14 residues. V lost 3 bases and J lost 3, with 9 bases in between. CDR1 LNHDA and CDR2 SQIVND come from the germline V gene (reference sequence). The CDR3 nucleotides read TGTGCCAGTAGTATTGGGGGGAACTACAATGAGCAGTTCTTC. It translates to CASSIGGNYNEQFF.

The chain couples TRBV20-1 to TRBJ2-7; unclear D gene. CDR1 is DFQATT and CDR2 is SNEGSKA in the germline V gene (reference sequence). V lost 5 bases and J lost 0, with 14 bases in between. The CDR3 contains 14 residues. CDR3 coding DNA: TGCAGTGCTCCCCTTTGGCCCTCCTCCTACGAGCAGTACTTC. Translated, it gives CSAPLWPSSYEQYF.

This clonotype was observed at least ten times. The chain carries TRBV7-3 and TRBJ2-3; the D is unclear. Trimming shortened V by 3 bases and J by 2 bases, and 9 bases separated the two germline ends. CDR3 length: 14 amino acids. Germline CDR1 and CDR2: SGHTA and FQGTGA. CDR3 sequence reads: CASSLDPFTDTQYF. In DNA, the CDR3 is TGTGCCAGCAGCTTGGACCCTTTCACAGATACGCAGTATTTT.

The rearrangement joins TRBV3-1 to TRBJ2-3; D call uncertain. The CDR3 consists of 16 residues. Trimming removed 0 bases from V and 1 base from J, with 11 bases in between. Per the germline V gene, CDR1 is LGHDT and CDR2 is YNNKEL (reference sequence). CDR3 sequence (DNA): TGTGCCAGCAGCCAAGATGGGCTAGTCGGCACAGATACGCAGTATTTT. Protein: CASSQDGLVGTDTQYF.

This chain links TRBV9 with TRBJ2-2; either TRBD1 or TRBD2 may supply D (6 bases each). V lost 4 bases, J lost 2 bases, and 15 bases lay in between. Germline V CDR1 and CDR2: SGDLS, YYNGEE. The CDR3 loop spans 16 amino acids. Written as DNA, the CDR3 is TGTGCCAGCAGCCCCCTTAGGGGGGTCAACACCGGGGAGCTGTTTTTT. Translated, it gives CASSPLRGVNTGELFF. Full variable domain (remainder filled in from reference TRBV9 and TRBJ2-2): DSGVTQTPKHLITATGQRVTLRCSPRSGDLSVYWYQQSLDQGLQFLIQYYNGEERAKGNILERFSAQQFPDLHSELNLSSLELGDSALYFCASSPLRGVNTGELFFGEGSRLTVL.

The chain combines TRBV12-1 with TRBJ2-3; the table's D call TRBD1 went unverified against the DNA. TRBV12-1 is assigned pseudogene status. The CDR3 is 13 amino acids. The CDR3 region has the DNA TGTGCCAGGTCGAGGACAGGGACAGATACGCAGTATTTT. Translation gives CARSRTGTDTQYF.

The chain recombines TRBV7-8 with TRBJ2-7; 7 nucleotides match TRBD2. The ends lost 5 bases at V and 5 bases at J; junction bases unmatched: 9. Per the germline V gene, CDR1 is SGHVS and CDR2 is FQNEAQ. This CDR3 region has 14 residues. DNA for the CDR3: TGTGCCAGCAGCCCAACTGGCGGGGGTAACGAGCAGTACTTC. It yields the protein CASSPTGGGNEQYF.

This clonotype was detected ten times or more. The V and J genes are TRBV10-3 and TRBJ2-5; unclear D gene. The length of the CDR3 is 13 residues. Trimming took 3 bases from V and 1 from J, leaving 6 bases between them. The germline gives CDR1 ENHRY, CDR2 SYGVKD. As DNA, the CDR3 is TGTGCCATCAGTGAAGTCAGCCAAGAGACCCAGTACTTC. As protein: CAISEVSQETQYF.

A single count supports this clonotype. This rearrangement joins TRBV12-3 or TRBV12-4 to TRBJ2-3, with D perhaps matching TRBD1 (8 bases). The CDR3 consists of 17 residues. V was cut by 6 bases and J by 4 bases, with 23 bases left in between. The CDR3 is CASSVYFQGAGADTQYF. CDR3 nucleotides: TGTGCCAGCAGCGTCTACTTCCAGGGGGCGGGAGCAGATACGCAGTATTTT.

This clonotype has a handful of counts. This chain joins TRBV30 and TRBJ2-6; tentatively, D is TRBD2 (7 bases). The CDR3 runs 14 residues. Germline loops: CDR1 GTSNPN, CDR2 SVGIG (reference sequence). This CDR3 reads CASRGASGANVLTF. The CDR3, as DNA: TGTGCGTCTCGGGGGGCGTCTGGGGCCAACGTCCTGACTTTC. Looking up the rest from reference TRBV30 and TRBJ2-6 gives the full variable domain: SQTIHQWPATLVQPVGSPLSLECTVEGTSNPNLYWYRQAAGRGLQLLFYSVGIGQISSEVPQNLSASRPQDRQFILSSKKLLLSDSGFYLCASRGASGANVLTFGAGSRLTVL.